Here is one T cell receptor (beta chain) with its context. Its antigen is unidentified. PCR used 60 Vbeta primers and 13 Jbeta primers. Clones were sequenced by immunoSEQ multiplex PCR, and TCRdb holds only the in-frame ones, with some missing. This sample has over 80,000 clones; roughly four fifths occur once, and the top ten carry roughly 3.4%. CDR3 length: 14 amino acids. The germline CDR1 and CDR2 sequences are SGHNT and YYREEE (reference sequence). Trimming cost V 5 bases and J 2 bases; bases outside gene matches: 6. This sample stems from a study of cytomegalovirus exposure and HLA in healthy donors. Findings and limits, study-wide: Later genetic work tied a missense DCLRE1C variant to beta-chain V and J trimming.

The sequenced sample consisted of PBMCs. The chain is built from TRBV5-4 and TRBJ1-1; 7 nucleotides match TRBD1. The TCR originated in a man aged 30-40 years in good health and CMV-seropositive. The CDR3 DNA is TGTGCCAGCAGTTATGGACAGGCCAACACTGAAGCTTTCTTT. Translation gives CASSYGQANTEAFF.